The 28 T cell receptor beta chains presented below share a single source sample, sequenced in a study of shared clonotypes between healthy human individuals. Only in-frame clones appear in the TCRdb table, and some are missing; sequencing was by immunoSEQ multiplex PCR. The sample shows approximately 320,000 clones, around 86% of them seen only once. Sequencing was done on a sample of memory CD8+ T cells sorted from blood. The subset here: CD45RO+ cells pooled with CCR7-negative TemRA cells. The receptors stem from a man between 18 and 35 years old in good health.

The V call is TRBV5-1, the J call TRBJ1-1; 10 bases fit TRBD1. This CDR3 is built from 15 residues. Germline CDR1 reads SGHRS; CDR2 reads YFSETQ. V trimming: 9 bases; J trimming: 0 bases; junction bases outside the gene matches: 8. The CDR3 spells CATLKTGGLNTEAFF. The DNA of the CDR3 is TGCGCCACGTTGAAGACAGGGGGCCTGAACACTGAAGCTTTCTTT. Full variable domain (missing parts from reference TRBV5-1 and TRBJ1-1): KAGVTQTPRYLIKTRGQQVTLSCSPISGHRSVSWYQQTPGQGLQFLFEYFSETQRNKGNFPGRFSGRQFSNSRSEMNVSTLELGDSALYLCATLKTGGLNTEAFFGQGTRLTVV.

This clone turned up a few times. The gene calls are TRBV27 and TRBJ2-3, with a possible D match to TRBD2 (6 bases). The V and J ends lost 5 bases and 4 bases respectively, with 25 bases between them. Germline assignment: CDR1 MNHEY and CDR2 SMNVEV (reference sequence). This CDR3 is built from 18 residues. For the CDR3, the DNA is TGTGCCAGCAGTCCCCACCTCGGTGGAGGGTCGATCGCAGATACGCAGTATTTT. Protein: CASSPHLGGGSIADTQYF.

The chain joins TRBV4-3 to TRBJ2-1; 7 bases map to TRBD1. This CDR3 has 14 residues. Trimming at V came to 5 bases and at J to 9 bases, leaving 10 bases not matched to a gene. CDR1 is LGHNA and CDR2 is YSLEER in the germline V gene. The CDR3 coding sequence is TGCGCCAGCAGCTCCGACAGGGATATCGTTGAGCAGTTCTTC. This encodes CASSSDRDIVEQFF.

The chain uses TRBV7-9 and TRBJ1-6, with D unclear. V was pared by 5 bases and J by 8 bases, with 7 bases between. The CDR3 is made up of 12 amino acids. Germline V gene data show CDR1 as SEHNR and CDR2 as FQNEAQ (reference sequence). CDR3 nucleotides: TGTGCCAGCAGCGCGGAACATTCACCCCTCCACTTT. This codes for CASSAEHSPLHF. The complete variable domain, with remaining parts taken from reference TRBV7-9 and TRBJ1-6, reads DTGVSQNPRHKITKRGQNVTFRCDPISEHNRLYWYRQTLGQGPEFLTYFQNEAQLEKSRLLSDRFSAERPKGSFSTLEIQRTEQGDSAMYLCASSAEHSPLHFGNGTRLTVT.

J is TRBJ2-1 and V is TRBV7-2; 7 nucleotides match TRBD2. The CDR3 is made up of 16 amino acids. Unmatched junction bases numbered 8, after V lost 1 base and J lost 5 bases. CDR1 is SGHTA and CDR2 is FQGNSA in the germline V gene. The CDR3 loop is CASSLVGEGMNNEQFF. CDR3 nucleotides: TGTGCCAGCAGCTTAGTCGGGGAGGGGATGAACAATGAGCAGTTCTTC. The whole variable domain, remainder taken from reference TRBV7-2 and TRBJ2-1, is GAGVSQSPSNKVTEKGKDVELRCDPISGHTALYWYRQSLGQGLEFLIYFQGNSAPDKSGLPSDRFSAERTGGSVSTLTIQRTQQEDSAVYLCASSLVGEGMNNEQFFGPGTRLTVL.

The chain joins TRBV7-9 to TRBJ2-2; weak D call: TRBD2 (6 bases). The CDR3 has 19 residues. The ends were cut back, 5 bases at V and 3 bases at J, with 25 bases in the middle. CDR1 SEHNR and CDR2 FQNEAQ come from the germline V gene (reference sequence). The DNA of the CDR3 is TGTGCCAGCAGCAACACGGGCGGGATCGGTGGTTGGGACACCGGGGAGCTGTTTTTT. Amino acid sequence: CASSNTGGIGGWDTGELFF.

The chain has TRBV6-4 and TRBJ2-6, with TRBD1 matching 10 bases. V lost 2 bases and J lost 1; bases outside the gene matches: 5. The CDR3 sequence is 18 residues long. CDR1 is MRHNA, CDR2 SNTAGT, per germline. CDR3 sequence: CASSDSWTGGSGANVLTF. The CDR3 nucleotides are TGTGCCAGCAGTGACAGCTGGACAGGGGGTTCTGGGGCCAACGTCCTGACTTTC.

V gene TRBV2 combines with J gene TRBJ1-4; TRBD1 is a possible D gene (6 bases). From germline, CDR1 is SNHLY and CDR2 FYNNEI. This CDR3 contains 15 residues. V gave up 3 bases and J gave up 3 bases, with 11 bases separating them. CDR3 region: CASSDSAGANEKLFF. CDR3 in DNA: TGTGCCAGCAGTGACTCGGCAGGGGCTAATGAAAAACTGTTTTTT. Looking up the rest from reference TRBV2 and TRBJ1-4 gives the full variable domain: EPEVTQTPSHQVTQMGQEVILRCVPISNHLYFYWYRQILGQKVEFLVSFYNNEISEKSEIFDDQFSVERPDGSNFTLKIRSTKLEDSAMYFCASSDSAGANEKLFFGSGTQLSVL.

The rearrangement uses TRBV5-6 and TRBJ2-3; the match to TRBD1 covers 7 bases. From germline, CDR1 is SGHDT and CDR2 YYEEEE. There are 13 residues in the CDR3. J lost 5 bases, V lost 4 bases, and 4 bases had no gene match. DNA of the CDR3: TGTGCCAGCAGCCCGGGGACAGTAGATACGCAGTATTTT. Its translation: CASSPGTVDTQYF.

The chain has TRBV13 and TRBJ1-1, with no clear D. The CDR3 is made up of 16 amino acids. Germline V lookup: CDR1 PRHDT, CDR2 FYEKMQ (reference sequence). Trimming took 4 bases from V and 1 from J, leaving 16 bases between them. This CDR3 is CASSSLAVLGNTEAFF. CDR3 DNA: TGTGCCAGCAGCTCCCTAGCCGTCTTGGGGAACACTGAAGCTTTCTTT.

There are a few counts of this clone. The chain couples TRBV19 to TRBJ1-6; D unresolved. From germline, CDR1 is LNHDA and CDR2 SQIVND (reference sequence). The length of the CDR3 is 11 residues. Between the trimmed V and J ends, which lost 4 bases and 5 bases, there was a span of 0 bases. The CDR3 nucleotides read TGTGCCAGTAGTAATAATTCACCCCTCCACTTT. Protein product: CASSNNSPLHF.

The chain links TRBV6-6 to TRBJ1-4; the match to TRBD1 covers 9 bases. CDR1 and CDR2 from the germline V gene are MNHNY and SVGAGI (reference sequence). The CDR3 length is 16 residues. Trimming cost V 6 bases and J 8 bases; bases outside gene matches: 13. The CDR3 coding sequence is TGTGCCAGCAGCCCAGAGACAGGGGGGTTTTTGGAAAAACTGTTTTTT. This sequence encodes CASSPETGGFLEKLFF.

For the CDR3, the DNA is TGCGCCAGCAGCCCTGACAGGGGCTATGAGCAGTTCTTC. This gives the protein CASSPDRGYEQFF. This rearrangement joins TRBV4-3 to TRBJ2-1; 8 bases are a match to TRBD1. Unmatched junction bases numbered 4, after V lost 4 bases and J lost 8 bases. There are 13 residues in the CDR3. From germline, CDR1 is LGHNA and CDR2 YSLEER.

The chain combines TRBV10-3 with TRBJ2-1; 10 nucleotides line up with TRBD1. The V gene end was trimmed by 6 bases and the J gene end by 0 bases; junction bases not matched to a gene: 5. CDR3 length: 16 residues. Germline V gene lookup returns CDR1 ENHRY and CDR2 SYGVKD. CDR3 loop: CAIRVDRGLSYNEQFF. DNA for the CDR3: TGTGCCATCAGAGTAGACAGGGGGCTCTCCTACAATGAGCAGTTCTTC.

The chain joins TRBV28 to TRBJ1-6; D remains ambiguous. This CDR3 is built from 15 residues. The germline gives CDR1 MDHEN, CDR2 SYDVKM. The V end lost 2 bases, the J end lost 7 bases, and 12 bases lay between the germline ends. The CDR3 is CASSLGSIYNSPLHF. The CDR3 DNA follows: TGTGCCAGCAGTTTAGGGTCGATCTACAATTCACCCCTCCACTTT.

The J gene is TRBJ2-3, the V gene TRBV5-1, with D possibly TRBD1 on 5 matching bases. Trimming cost V 4 bases and J 2 bases, with 17 bases left between them. This CDR3 has 16 residues. Germline V lookup: CDR1 SGHRS, CDR2 YFSETQ. In DNA, the CDR3 is TGCGCCAGCAGCCCCCTTCTGGCAGGGTACACAGATACGCAGTATTTT. Residues: CASSPLLAGYTDTQYF.

The chain couples TRBV5-1 to TRBJ2-7; TRBD1 aligns across 7 bases. CDR3 size: 15 residues. Per germline, CDR1 SGHRS and CDR2 YFSETQ. With V trimmed by 1 base and J by 3 bases, 7 bases remained unmatched. As DNA, the CDR3 is TGCGCCAGCAGCTTGAGCACAGGGGTAGGCTACGAGCAGTACTTC. It translates to CASSLSTGVGYEQYF.

The chain is built from TRBV5-4 and TRBJ2-7; the D is unclear. The CDR3 length is 13 residues. Deletions cut 0 bases from V and 5 bases from J, with 9 bases between. Germline assignment: CDR1 SGHNT and CDR2 YYREEE (reference sequence). CDR3 in DNA: TGTGCCAGCAGCTTGGGGAGTCCGGACGAGCAGTACTTC. Its translation is CASSLGSPDEQYF.

V gene TRBV4-3 combines with J gene TRBJ2-7; TRBD2 agrees at 10 bases. The CDR3 has 16 amino acids. The V segment lost 3 bases and the J segment 5 bases; nucleotides outside the gene matches: 10. Germline lookup yields CDR1 LGHNA and CDR2 YSLEER. The CDR3 sequence: CASSHMLAGEAHEQYF. Written as DNA, the CDR3 is TGCGCCAGCAGCCATATGCTAGCGGGAGAAGCCCACGAGCAGTACTTC.

The V call is TRBV28, the J call TRBJ2-1; the D is unclear. CDR3 length equals 12 residues. Germline loops: CDR1 MDHEN, CDR2 SYDVKM. V shed 6 bases and J shed 11 bases, with 14 bases lying between them. DNA for the CDR3: TGTGCCAGCAGCCCCCAAGTGGGCCAGCAGTTCTTC. Protein: CASSPQVGQQFF.

The genes are TRBV11-2 and TRBJ1-2; D is undetermined. CDR1 and CDR2 (germline): SGHAT, FQNNGV. The CDR3 has 10 residues. Trimming stripped 8 bases from V and 4 bases from J, with 5 bases between. CDR3 nucleotides: TGTGCCAGCGGCCCCTATGGCTACACCTTC. Protein: CASGPYGYTF.

This chain links TRBV2 with TRBJ2-1; maybe TRBD2 (5 bases). This CDR3 is built from 13 residues. Trimming removed 1 base at V and 10 bases at J, with 11 bases between. The germline gives CDR1 SNHLY, CDR2 FYNNEI. Here the CDR3 DNA reads TGTGCCAGCAGTGAAGAACTGAGGGTAGAGCAGTTCTTC. Translating it yields CASSEELRVEQFF.

J is TRBJ2-2 and V is TRBV12-5, with 10 positions matching TRBD2. Trimming cost V 5 bases and J 5 bases; bases outside gene matches: 11. The germline V gene encodes CDR1 LGHNT and CDR2 FRNRAP. The CDR3 totals 17 residues. The CDR3 sequence is CASGKPLAGVVTGELFF. In nucleotides, the CDR3 is TGTGCTAGTGGTAAACCTCTAGCGGGAGTAGTAACCGGGGAGCTGTTTTTT.

The chain links TRBV27 to TRBJ2-1; 10 bases map to TRBD2. The CDR3 has 15 amino acids. V lost 6 bases, J lost 6 bases, and 8 bases stayed unmatched. Germline V gene lookup returns CDR1 MNHEY and CDR2 SMNVEV (reference sequence). The CDR3 loop is CASRGSGGAFNEQFF. In nucleotides, the CDR3 is TGTGCCAGCAGGGGGAGCGGGGGGGCCTTCAATGAGCAGTTCTTC.

The gene calls are TRBV9 and TRBJ2-7; D may be TRBD1 or TRBD2 (7 bases each). The CDR3 loop spans 14 amino acids. Trimming stripped 3 bases from V and 3 bases from J, with 13 bases between. The V gene's germline CDR1 is SGDLS and CDR2 YYNGEE. CDR3 region: CASSAGGQYYEQYF. The CDR3 DNA reads as TGTGCCAGCAGCGCGGGGGGACAGTACTACGAGCAGTACTTC. The whole variable domain, filled in from reference TRBV9 and TRBJ2-7, reads DSGVTQTPKHLITATGQRVTLRCSPRSGDLSVYWYQQSLDQGLQFLIQYYNGEERAKGNILERFSAQQFPDLHSELNLSSLELGDSALYFCASSAGGQYYEQYFGPGTRLTVT.

Many counts were recorded for this clone. The V and J genes are TRBV11-2 and TRBJ2-7, with 10 bases lining up with TRBD2. Germline V gene sequence: CDR1 SGHAT, CDR2 FQNNGV. V lost 3 bases to trimming and J lost 7 bases; unmatched junction nucleotides: 3. This CDR3 is 13 amino acids long. The CDR3 DNA reads as TGTGCCAGCAGCTTTACACTAGCGGGAGAGCAGTACTTC. Residues: CASSFTLAGEQYF.

The rearrangement uses TRBV27 and TRBJ2-4; D call uncertain. CDR1 and CDR2 (germline): MNHEY, SMNVEV (reference sequence). V dropped 6 bases and J dropped 8 bases, with 11 bases sitting between them. The CDR3 is 12 amino acids. The CDR3 DNA reads TGTGCCAGCAGAGGGTGGTTAGACATTCAGTACTTC. This sequence encodes CASRGWLDIQYF.

The genes are TRBV7-6 and TRBJ1-6; 8 positions agree with TRBD1. Germline CDR1 is SGHVS and CDR2 is FNYEAQ. The CDR3 extends over 15 amino acids. With V trimmed by 6 bases and J by 6 bases, 7 bases remained unmatched. This CDR3 reads CASRRTGRANSPLHF. CDR3 DNA: TGTGCCAGCAGGCGGACAGGGAGGGCTAATTCACCCCTCCACTTT. Full variable domain (remainder filled in from reference TRBV7-6 and TRBJ1-6): GAGVSQSPRYKVTKRGQDVALRCDPISGHVSLYWYRQALGQGPEFLTYFNYEAQQDKSGLPNDRFSAERPEGSISTLTIQRTEQRDSAMYRCASRRTGRANSPLHFGNGTRLTVT.